The clone carrying this TCR beta chain was seen only once. This entry is derived from a study of blood T cell repertoires in COVID-19. Measured with immunoSEQ multiplex PCR; TCRdb has only the in-frame clones, and not every one. The repertoire holds about 140,000 clones, roughly four fifths seen once, with 3.5% to 4.5% in the top ten. The sequence came from a woman aged 60-75 years with acute or convalescent COVID-19. The sequencing sample was made of peripheral blood.

In nucleotides, the CDR3 is TGTGCCACCAGTGATTTGAAAAGCTCACAGGGGGCCAGGGAGACCCAGTACTTC. Residues: CATSDLKSSQGARETQYF. The chain carries TRBV24-1 and TRBJ2-5, with 9 bases fitting TRBD1. Germline CDR1 and CDR2: KGHDR and SFDVKD. This CDR3 comprises 18 residues. With V trimmed by 0 bases and J by 5 bases, 12 bases remained unmatched.